Following are 20 T cell receptor beta chains from one sample sequenced in a study of breast tumors, draining lymph nodes, adjacent tissues. TCRdb reprocessed the multiplex PCR reads with MiXCR, giving one entry per CDR3 protein. This table holds 20,000 to 25,000 distinct CDR3 sequences, around 55% found once. The sequencing input was breast tumor tissue. The source of these receptors is a female donor with breast cancer. Some clones in this sample may be carry-over from other donors' samples.

The rearrangement joins TRBV20-1 to TRBJ1-2; a possible D gene is TRBD1 (5 bases). CDR1 is DFQATT, CDR2 SNEGSKA, per germline (reference sequence). This CDR3 region has 12 residues. Between the trimmed V and J ends, which lost 3 bases and 3 bases, there was a span of 8 bases. The CDR3 loop is CSASLGDYGYTF. The CDR3 nucleotides are TGCAGTGCTAGTTTGGGGGACTATGGCTACACCTTC.

The J gene is TRBJ2-1, the V gene TRBV29-1, with no clear D. Trimming left V 3 bases short and J 9 bases short, with 18 bases between. This CDR3 contains 14 residues. Germline CDR1 and CDR2: SQVTM and ANQGSEA. The CDR3 bases are TGCAGCGTTGACGGGCTGTGGGGAAGAGTTGAGCAGTTCTTC. Translating gives CSVDGLWGRVEQFF.

This rearrangement joins TRBV2 to TRBJ2-5, with TRBD1 identical over 9 bases. The length of the CDR3 is 15 residues. With V trimmed by 3 bases and J by 5 bases, 7 bases remained unmatched. Germline lookup yields CDR1 SNHLY and CDR2 FYNNEI. CDR3 bases: TGTGCCAGCAGTGATGGGACAGGGAGTGCGGAGACCCAGTACTTC. Translating it yields CASSDGTGSAETQYF.

To note about this clonotype: A much larger clone sits a single nucleotide away, making a read error possible. The chain combines TRBV7-9 with TRBJ2-2; D is unresolved. Germline lookup yields CDR1 SEHNR and CDR2 FQNEAQ (reference sequence). The CDR3 is made up of 15 amino acids. Between the trimmed V and J ends, which lost 6 bases and 1 base, there was a span of 12 bases. The CDR3 DNA is TGTGCCAGCAGATTAACGAGAGTGAACACCGGGGAGCTGTTTTTT. Residues: CASRLTRVNTGELFF.

V and J are TRBV20-1 and TRBJ1-4; 10 bases fit TRBD1. Germline CDR1 reads DFQATT; CDR2 reads SNEGSKA (reference sequence). The CDR3 covers 13 residues. V lost 6 bases to trimming and J lost 8 bases; unmatched junction nucleotides: 6. This chain's CDR3 is CSAPGQGYEKLFF. For the CDR3, the DNA is TGCAGTGCCCCGGGACAGGGGTACGAAAAACTGTTTTTT.

The chain has TRBV15 and TRBJ1-4; weak D call: TRBD1 (5 bases). The CDR3 loop spans 15 amino acids. The V gene's germline CDR1 is LNHNV and CDR2 YYDKDF (reference sequence). The germline V and J ends were trimmed by 3 bases and 6 bases, with 14 bases remaining between them. CDR3 DNA: TGTGCCACCAGCAGCGGGACTACCCGGGATGAAAAACTGTTTTTT. It is translated as CATSSGTTRDEKLFF.

The chain joins TRBV5-4 to TRBJ2-7; tentatively, D is TRBD2 (5 bases). Germline CDR1 and CDR2: SGHNT and YYREEE (reference sequence). CDR3 length equals 16 residues. Trimming pared 0 bases from V and 4 bases from J, leaving 17 bases between. In DNA form, the CDR3 reads TGTGCCAGCAGCTTGGACTCGGGCAGGACGGGGTACGAGCAGTACTTC. Amino acids: CASSLDSGRTGYEQYF.

This clonotype is deemed medium-sized (0.01 to 0.1%). J is TRBJ1-2 and V is TRBV6-6; D remains ambiguous. The germline V and J ends were trimmed by 3 bases and 7 bases, with 12 bases remaining between them. The CDR3 is 13 residues long. Germline V CDR1 and CDR2: MNHNY, SVGAGI (reference sequence). CDR3 protein: CASSYSAVGGYTF. CDR3 in DNA: TGTGCCAGCAGTTATAGCGCAGTCGGTGGCTACACCTTC.

Many counts were recorded for this clonotype. A single base separates this from a much larger clone, so it may be a read error. This rearrangement joins TRBV6-1 to TRBJ2-6, with a tentative D call TRBD2 (5 bases). V was shortened by 6 bases and J by 1 base, with 7 bases between the two germline ends. CDR3 length equals 14 residues. Germline CDR1 MNHNS, CDR2 SASEGT. Here the CDR3 reads CASSRLSGANVLTF. CDR3 coding DNA: TGTGCCAGCAGCCGACTATCTGGGGCCAACGTCCTGACTTTC.

By share, this clonotype ranks as large (0.1 to 1%). The CDR3 coding sequence is TGCGCCAGCAGCCAAGAACCAGATTTGACCTACGAGCAGTACTTC. It translates to CASSQEPDLTYEQYF. This chain uses TRBV4-1 with TRBJ2-7; the D is unclear. Germline-derived CDR1 and CDR2 are MGHRA and YSYEKL. This CDR3 has 15 amino acids. V was cut by 0 bases and J by 2 bases, with 11 bases left in between.

This clonotype is medium-sized (0.01 to 0.1%) by share. The genes are TRBV5-6 and TRBJ1-2; no firm D call. Trimming stripped 1 base from V and 11 bases from J, with 9 bases between. The CDR3 covers 11 residues. Germline V gene lookup returns CDR1 SGHDT and CDR2 YYEEEE. The CDR3 here is CASSLTAGYTF. The CDR3, as DNA: TGTGCCAGCAGCTTGACAGCTGGGTACACCTTC.

Comments on this clonotype: Just one base apart from a much larger clone, this may be a read error. The rearrangement joins TRBV7-9 to TRBJ1-1; 7 positions match TRBD1. CDR3 length: 15 amino acids. The V and J ends lost 5 bases and 1 base, in that order; junction bases with no gene match: 7. Per the germline V gene, CDR1 is SEHNR and CDR2 is FQNEAQ (reference sequence). The CDR3 region is CASSPQGTSNTEAFF. The CDR3 region has the DNA TGTGCCAGCAGCCCACAGGGGACTTCGAACACTGAAGCTTTCTTT.

This clonotype was seen a handful of times. This could be a read error, since a much larger clone is one nucleotide away. The chain joins TRBV10-3 to TRBJ1-1, with a possible D match to TRBD1 (5 bases). This CDR3 is 12 amino acids long. Germline values: CDR1 ENHRY, CDR2 SYGVKD. CDR3 region: CATSGGGGEAFF. CDR3 nucleotide sequence: TGTGCCACCAGTGGGGGGGGTGGTGAAGCTTTCTTT.

This clonotype was detected ten times or more. The chain is built from TRBV28 and TRBJ2-1, with D tentatively TRBD2 (6 bases). There are 14 residues in the CDR3. Germline V gives CDR1 MDHEN, CDR2 SYDVKM. V shed 2 bases and J shed 12 bases, with 17 bases lying between them. The CDR3 coding sequence is TGTGCCAGCAGTTTAGTAGGGCGGGATATCGGGCAGTTCTTC. It is translated as CASSLVGRDIGQFF.

There are many counts of this clonotype. The J gene is TRBJ2-6, the V gene TRBV28; D remains ambiguous. V dropped 3 bases and J dropped 0 bases, with 9 bases sitting between them. This CDR3 region has 16 residues. CDR1 and CDR2 (germline): MDHEN, SYDVKM. CDR3 protein: CASSLATFSGANVLTF. The DNA of the CDR3 is TGTGCCAGCAGTTTGGCCACGTTCTCTGGGGCCAACGTCCTGACTTTC.

The chain combines TRBV14 with TRBJ2-1; 11 bases fit TRBD2. CDR3 length: 16 amino acids. V was clipped by 4 bases and J by 7 bases; unmatched bases: 9. Germline V gene data show CDR1 as SGHDN and CDR2 as FVKESK. CDR3 sequence reads: CASSLGTSGSGNEQFF. Here the CDR3 DNA reads TGTGCCAGCAGCCTGGGGACTAGCGGTTCGGGGAATGAGCAGTTCTTC.

The rearrangement uses TRBV20-1 and TRBJ1-6, with D possibly being TRBD1 (6 bases). The CDR3 loop spans 14 amino acids. Germline assignment: CDR1 DFQATT and CDR2 SNEGSKA (reference sequence). Between the trimmed V and J ends, which lost 4 bases and 10 bases, there was a span of 17 bases. The CDR3, as DNA: TGCAGTGCTACCCCTAGCCCGGGGGGCTCACCCCTCCACTTT. Translation: CSATPSPGGSPLHF.

Many counts were recorded for this clonotype. A read error may explain this, as a much larger clone is one base away. The J gene is TRBJ1-5, the V gene TRBV6-2 or TRBV6-3; D is possibly TRBD1 (5 bases). V lost 5 bases to trimming and J lost 6 bases, with 26 bases between them. This CDR3 contains 18 residues. Germline CDR1 reads MNHEY; CDR2 reads SVGEGT. The CDR3 region is CASSHNRGRGWSFQPQHF. CDR3 nucleotide sequence: TGTGCCAGCAGTCACAATCGGGGACGCGGATGGAGTTTTCAGCCCCAGCATTTT.

On this clonotype itself: This clone may be a read error of a much larger clone one base away. Because it lacks the conserved phenylalanine or tryptophan at the end, this CDR3 is likely a read error. The chain joins TRBV20-1 to TRBJ1-1; D gene ambiguous. The V and J ends lost 6 bases and 8 bases respectively, with 16 bases between them. CDR1 and CDR2 (germline): DFQATT, SNEGSKA (reference sequence). The CDR3 covers 12 residues. The CDR3 sequence is CSAKQPDTEAFL. CDR3 nucleotide sequence: TGCAGTGCGAAACAGCCCGATACCGAAGCTTTCTTG.

By share of the sample, this clonotype is medium-sized (0.01 to 0.1%). The genes are TRBV19 and TRBJ1-6; D call uncertain. Between the trimmed V and J ends, which lost 11 bases and 7 bases, there was a span of 9 bases. The germline V gene has CDR1 LNHDA and CDR2 SQIVND (reference sequence). The CDR3 length is 11 residues. Here the CDR3 reads CADGRNSPLHF. The DNA of the CDR3 is TGTGCCGACGGACGGAATTCACCCCTCCACTTT.